The 24 T cell receptor beta chains below come from one sample, sequenced in a study of blood T cell repertoires in COVID-19. Assay used: immunoSEQ multiplex PCR; TCRdb lists only in-frame clones, some missing. The repertoire consists of approximately 120,000 clones, with about 82% occurring once and the leading ten covering about 5.4%. Specimen: peripheral blood. Receptors originate from a human donor in a cohort sampled during active COVID-19.

This clone was seen only once. This chain joins TRBV7-2 and TRBJ2-3; 13 positions match TRBD2. The germline V gene encodes CDR1 SGHTA and CDR2 FQGNSA. CDR3 length equals 16 residues. The J segment lost 3 bases and the V segment lost 1 base, leaving 1 base of the junction unmatched. In DNA, the CDR3 is TGTGCCAGCAGCTTAGGACTAGCGGGAGGAACAGATACGCAGTATTTT. Protein sequence: CASSLGLAGGTDTQYF.

This clone appeared a single time. The genes are TRBV5-5 and TRBJ2-3, with D perhaps TRBD2 (6 bases). The germline V gene has CDR1 SGHKS and CDR2 YYEKEE (reference sequence). Trimming took off 2 bases at V and 2 bases at J, with 18 bases between the two ends. CDR3 length: 17 amino acids. The CDR3 loop reads CASSFQFGGGSTDTQYF. CDR3 coding DNA: TGTGCCAGCAGCTTCCAATTTGGGGGAGGTTCCACAGATACGCAGTATTTT.

The rearrangement joins TRBV5-6 to TRBJ2-5; a possible D gene is TRBD2 (6 bases). V gave up 4 bases and J gave up 5 bases, with 21 bases separating them. Germline CDR1 reads SGHDT; CDR2 reads YYEEEE. CDR3 length: 16 residues. This CDR3 reads CASSLREALGGETQYF. CDR3 coding DNA: TGTGCCAGCAGCCTCCGTGAGGCCCTCGGAGGGGAGACCCAGTACTTC.

This chain links TRBV10-3 with TRBJ1-2, with D possibly being TRBD1 (5 bases). The CDR3 contains 15 residues. CDR1 ENHRY and CDR2 SYGVKD come from the germline V gene. Trimming cost V 4 bases and J 5 bases, with 17 bases left between them. The CDR3 DNA reads as TGTGCCATCAGTGTCGGAGGGGAGGACCTATATGGCTACACCTTC. Translated, it gives CAISVGGEDLYGYTF.

The rearrangement links TRBV30 to TRBJ2-6; the D gene is possibly TRBD1 (5 bases). The V and J ends lost 4 bases and 4 bases respectively, with 8 bases between them. Germline-derived CDR1 and CDR2 are GTSNPN and SVGIG (reference sequence). The CDR3 sequence is 13 residues long. The CDR3 protein is CAWTGIGANVLTF. For the CDR3, the DNA is TGTGCCTGGACAGGGATAGGGGCCAACGTCCTGACTTTC.

V usage is TRBV2 and J usage is TRBJ2-7, with D possibly TRBD1 on 6 matching bases. The CDR3 is made up of 13 amino acids. Germline CDR1 and CDR2: SNHLY and FYNNEI. Deletions cut 4 bases from V and 3 bases from J, with 10 bases between. The CDR3 sequence is CASSGGQLYEQYF. CDR3 nucleotide sequence: TGTGCCAGCAGTGGGGGGCAGCTCTACGAGCAGTACTTC.

The chain carries TRBV6-1 and TRBJ2-3; maybe TRBD1 (6 bases). The CDR3 sequence is 17 residues long. Germline V gene sequence: CDR1 MNHNS, CDR2 SASEGT. The V end lost 4 bases, the J end lost 3 bases, and 20 bases lay between the germline ends. The CDR3 DNA reads as TGTGCCAGCAGTGTACTAGTTACGGGACATAAGACAGATACGCAGTATTTT. This translates into CASSVLVTGHKTDTQYF.

The chain combines TRBV6-5 with TRBJ1-2; 9 bases are shared with TRBD1. The CDR3 spans 14 residues. Germline V lookup: CDR1 MNHEY, CDR2 SVGAGI. V lost 6 bases, J lost 8 bases, and 10 bases stayed unmatched. In DNA form, the CDR3 reads TGTGCCAGCAGGTCCGACCGCGGACAGGGGGGCTACACCTTC. This encodes CASRSDRGQGGYTF.

The chain recombines TRBV30 with TRBJ1-1; D is possibly TRBD1 (5 bases). Trimming left V 1 base short and J 7 bases short, with 10 bases between. Germline assignment: CDR1 GTSNPN and CDR2 SVGIG (reference sequence). The CDR3 sequence is 12 residues long. CDR3 in DNA: TGTGCCTGGAGTGGGGGACTCATTGAAGCTTTCTTT. Amino acid sequence: CAWSGGLIEAFF.

This chain connects TRBV7-9 to TRBJ2-1; 7 nucleotides align to TRBD1. The CDR3 loop spans 11 amino acids. Losses at the gene ends were 1 base for V and 15 bases for J; bases not matched to a gene: 3. The germline gives CDR1 SEHNR, CDR2 FQNEAQ (reference sequence). The CDR3 DNA follows: TGTGCCAGCAGCTTAGGACAGGGCTGGTTCTTC. Translation: CASSLGQGWFF.

The CDR3 region is CASRDAGTGGFEAFF. As DNA, the CDR3 is TGTGCCAGTAGAGACGCCGGGACCGGGGGGTTCGAAGCTTTCTTT. The V and J genes are TRBV19 and TRBJ1-1; TRBD1 might be the D (5 bases). V was clipped by 6 bases and J by 8 bases, with 22 bases between them. Germline assignment: CDR1 LNHDA and CDR2 SQIVND (reference sequence). The CDR3 sequence is 15 residues long.

The chain links TRBV5-6 to TRBJ2-5; 7 bases are a match to TRBD2. Germline CDR1 SGHDT, CDR2 YYEEEE. This CDR3 region has 15 residues. After removal of 4 bases from V and 1 base from J, the junction contained 7 bases not matched to a gene. The CDR3 loop reads CASSLAGRIQETQYF. In DNA form, the CDR3 reads TGTGCCAGCAGCCTGGCCGGGAGGATCCAAGAGACCCAGTACTTC.

The V and J genes are TRBV11-3 and TRBJ2-2; 9 nucleotides line up with TRBD1. The CDR3 is 15 residues long. V shed 6 bases, J shed 6 bases, and the junction held 8 bases outside the gene matches. Germline values: CDR1 SGHNT, CDR2 YENEEA. The CDR3 sequence: CASRHAGTGSGELFF. The CDR3 DNA sequence: TGTGCCAGCAGACATGCCGGGACAGGGTCCGGGGAGCTGTTTTTT.

The chain links TRBV12-3 or TRBV12-4 to TRBJ2-1, with 7 bases matching TRBD1. Trimming removed 11 bases from V and 4 bases from J; junction bases left unmatched: 5. The CDR3 has 12 residues. The CDR3 here is CALGQNYNEQFF. The CDR3 DNA follows: TGTGCCCTGGGACAGAATTACAATGAGCAGTTCTTC.

The chain is built from TRBV19 and TRBJ1-1, with D hard to call. Trimming stripped 10 bases from V and 4 bases from J, with 16 bases between. This CDR3 has 13 residues. Germline V gene lookup returns CDR1 LNHDA and CDR2 SQIVND (reference sequence). The CDR3 coding sequence is TGTGCCACTCTGAGGGATCAGCGCACTGAAGCTTTCTTT. Its translation: CATLRDQRTEAFF.

The chain recombines TRBV7-8 with TRBJ1-3; maybe TRBD1 (5 bases). The CDR3 spans 15 residues. The germline V gene encodes CDR1 SGHVS and CDR2 FQNEAQ. V was cut by 1 base and J by 0 bases, with 7 bases left in between. DNA of the CDR3: TGTGCCAGCAGCTTAGAGGGGCTCTCTGGAAACACCATATATTTT. Protein product: CASSLEGLSGNTIYF. The entire variable domain, with the rest obtained from reference TRBV7-8 and TRBJ1-3, is as follows: GAGVSQSPRYKVAKRGQDVALRCDPISGHVSLFWYQQALGQGPEFLTYFQNEAQLDKSGLPSDRFFAERPEGSVSTLKIQRTQQEDSAVYLCASSLEGLSGNTIYFGEGSWLTVV.

The table lists this clone with a few counts. The chain recombines TRBV6-1 with TRBJ2-7, with TRBD2 identical over 8 bases. The CDR3 length is 15 residues. The ends lost 1 base at V and 6 bases at J; junction bases unmatched: 8. Germline assignment: CDR1 MNHNS and CDR2 SASEGT. The CDR3 DNA is TGTGCCAGCAGTGAAGACGAGACTAGCGCGCGCGAGCAGTACTTC. It is translated as CASSEDETSAREQYF.

The J gene is TRBJ1-6, the V gene TRBV25-1; tentatively, D is TRBD1 (6 bases). The CDR3 extends over 12 amino acids. With 10 bases removed from V and 9 bases from J, the gap between germline ends came to 13 bases. Germline values: CDR1 MGHDK, CDR2 SYGVNS. The chain's CDR3 is CATRRGGSPLHF. In nucleotides, the CDR3 is TGTGCCACGCGACGAGGGGGTTCACCCCTCCACTTT.

The CDR3 DNA is TGTGCCTGGAGTTTCGGACCGGGACAGGGGGCGCGGGAGCCTCATCAGCCCCAGCATTTT. Translation gives CAWSFGPGQGAREPHQPQHF. The chain carries TRBV30 and TRBJ1-5, with 12 bases that match TRBD1. The CDR3 loop spans 20 amino acids. J gave up 5 bases and V 2 bases, and 19 bases lay outside the gene matches. CDR1 and CDR2 from the germline V gene are GTSNPN and SVGIG (reference sequence).

This clone was seen more than once but under ten times. For the CDR3, the DNA is TGTGCCAGCAGTTACTCTGACAGGGGAGGAAAGGAGCAGTTCTTC. As protein: CASSYSDRGGKEQFF. The chain has TRBV6-6 and TRBJ2-1; 8 nucleotides match TRBD1. CDR1 and CDR2 from the germline V gene are MNHNY and SVGAGI (reference sequence). CDR3 length: 15 amino acids. Losses at the gene ends were 0 bases for V and 10 bases for J; bases not matched to a gene: 8.

The chain has TRBV7-9 and TRBJ2-7, with 7 nucleotides matching TRBD1. This CDR3 region has 14 residues. V trimming: 5 bases; J trimming: 2 bases; junction bases outside the gene matches: 6. Germline CDR1 reads SEHNR; CDR2 reads FQNEAQ (reference sequence). CDR3 sequence (DNA): TGTGCCAGCAGCGAAGACAGGGCCCCCTACGAGCAGTACTTC. Translating gives CASSEDRAPYEQYF.

This sequence joins TRBV7-2 and TRBJ1-2; 8 bases align to TRBD1. Germline V CDR1 and CDR2: SGHTA, FQGNSA. The CDR3 spans 14 residues. Trimming took 5 bases from V and 7 from J; bases not matched to a gene: 9. This CDR3 is CASSPIQGAAGYTF. CDR3 in DNA: TGTGCCAGCAGCCCTATCCAGGGGGCGGCTGGCTACACCTTC.

V gene TRBV30 combines with J gene TRBJ2-5; TRBD2 matches at 12 bases. This CDR3 has 14 residues. V was clipped by 5 bases and J by 4 bases; unmatched bases: 5. Germline V gives CDR1 GTSNPN, CDR2 SVGIG (reference sequence). As DNA, the CDR3 is TGTGCCTGGGCCTTACTAGCGGGAGGAGAGACCCAGTACTTC. This codes for CAWALLAGGETQYF.

This chain links TRBV29-1 with TRBJ1-1; TRBD1 aligns across 9 bases. Germline CDR1 reads SQVTM; CDR2 reads ANQGSEA. The CDR3 is 13 residues long. V gave up 7 bases and J gave up 7 bases; unmatched junction bases: 10. The CDR3 region is CSGGLTGGYEAFF. DNA of the CDR3: TGCAGCGGGGGACTGACAGGGGGATATGAAGCTTTCTTT.